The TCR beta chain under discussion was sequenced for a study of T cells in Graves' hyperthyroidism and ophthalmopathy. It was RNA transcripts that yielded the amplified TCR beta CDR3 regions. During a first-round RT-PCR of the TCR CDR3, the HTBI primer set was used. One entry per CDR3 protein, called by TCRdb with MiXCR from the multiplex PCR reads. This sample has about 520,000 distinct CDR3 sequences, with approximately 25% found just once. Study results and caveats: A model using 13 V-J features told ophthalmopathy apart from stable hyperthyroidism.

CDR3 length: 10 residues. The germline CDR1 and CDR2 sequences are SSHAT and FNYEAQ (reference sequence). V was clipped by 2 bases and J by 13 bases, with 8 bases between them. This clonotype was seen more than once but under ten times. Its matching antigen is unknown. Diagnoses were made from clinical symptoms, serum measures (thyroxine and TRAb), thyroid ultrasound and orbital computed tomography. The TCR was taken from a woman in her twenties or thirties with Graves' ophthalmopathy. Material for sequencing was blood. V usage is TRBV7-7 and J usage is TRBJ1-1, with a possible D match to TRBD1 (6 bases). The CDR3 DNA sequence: TGTGCCAGCAGCTTAAAGGGGGTTTTCTTT. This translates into CASSLKGVFF.